This is a list of T cell receptor beta chains from one sample in a study of OX40 agonist ivuxolimab in advanced cancers. Clones were sequenced by immunoSEQ multiplex PCR, and TCRdb holds only the in-frame ones, with some missing. The repertoire holds roughly 39,000 clones, with about 87% as singletons. This material consisted of CD4+ or CD8+ T cells sorted from blood, taken in a trial of the OX40 agonist ivuxolimab. Receptors were obtained from an adult with an advanced solid tumor such as melanoma, head and neck, liver or kidney cancer. Each CDR3 is given with its conserved first and last residue. A D gene is named only where the DNA matches it firmly. The size entry is marked missing in some rows and otherwise reads once, few, many or a size class.

V gene	D gene	clone size	J gene	CDR3 protein	CDR3 DNA
TRBV9	TRBD2	-	TRBJ2-2	CASSIASGGTGELFF	TGTGCCAGCAGTATAGCTAGCGGTGGGACCGGGGAGCTGTTTTTT
TRBV2	TRBD2	-	TRBJ2-5	CASRGLAGVETQYF	TGTGCCAGCCGGGGACTAGCGGGAGTAGAGACCCAGTACTTC
TRBV28	-	-	TRBJ2-1	CASSFSGSSYNEQFF	TGTGCCAGCAGTTTTAGTGGGAGCTCCTACAATGAGCAGTTCTTC
TRBV10-1	TRBD2	-	TRBJ2-1	CATDLPSGSSYNEQFF	TGCGCCACCGACCTCCCTAGCGGGAGTTCCTACAATGAGCAGTTCTTC
TRBV15	TRBD1	-	TRBJ1-5	CAAGDRAIRAQHF	TGTGCCGCCGGGGACAGGGCTATCAGGGCCCAGCATTTT
TRBV14	-	-	TRBJ2-7	CASSQATFYEQYF	TGTGCCAGCAGCCAAGCAACATTTTACGAGCAGTACTTC
TRBV7-9	-	-	TRBJ2-3	CASSLVRGKSIDTQYF	TGTGCCAGCAGCTTAGTCCGAGGGAAGTCGATAGATACGCAGTATTTT
TRBV7-9	TRBD1	once	TRBJ2-5	CASSLGDRGRSETQYF	TGTGCCAGCAGCTTAGGGGACAGGGGGCGATCGGAGACCCAGTACTTC
TRBV5-1	TRBD2	-	TRBJ2-1	CASSSSGPSYNEQFF	TGCGCCAGCAGCTCTAGCGGGCCTTCCTACAATGAGCAGTTCTTC
TRBV7-6	TRBD2	-	TRBJ2-2	CASSLAQTSGINTGELFF	TGTGCCAGCAGCTTAGCGCAAACTAGCGGGATTAACACCGGGGAGCTGTTTTTT
TRBV27	-	-	TRBJ2-1	CASSTRQGGGYEQFF	TGTGCCAGCAGTACCCGCCAGGGGGGTGGGTATGAGCAGTTCTTC
TRBV7-9	TRBD2	-	TRBJ2-7	CASSRTSRGHEQYF	TGTGCCAGCAGCCGGACTAGCCGCGGCCACGAGCAGTACTTC
TRBV7-9	TRBD1	-	TRBJ1-1	CASSVTGDSTEAFF	TGTGCCAGCAGCGTGACAGGGGATAGCACTGAAGCTTTCTTT
TRBV27	-	-	TRBJ2-7	CASSLTPGRSYEQYF	TGTGCCAGCAGTTTGACTCCCGGCAGGTCCTACGAGCAGTACTTC
TRBV5-1	-	-	TRBJ1-6	CASSVQGYNSPLHF	TGCGCCAGCAGCGTCCAGGGGTATAATTCACCCCTCCACTTT
TRBV28	TRBD2	-	TRBJ2-5	CASRLTAGGGQETQYF	TGTGCCAGCAGATTAACCGCGGGAGGGGGACAAGAGACCCAGTACTTC
TRBV5-6	TRBD1	-	TRBJ2-5	CASSLGTGQETQYF	TGTGCCAGCAGCTTGGGGACAGGACAAGAGACCCAGTACTTC
TRBV15	TRBD2	-	TRBJ2-1	CATSSRTSGPNEQFF	TGTGCCACCAGCAGTCGGACTAGCGGGCCCAATGAGCAGTTCTTC
TRBV5-1	-	-	TRBJ2-7	CASSFGERGEQYF	TGCGCCAGCAGCTTCGGAGAGCGAGGAGAGCAGTACTTC
TRBV9	TRBD2	-	TRBJ2-2	CASSLRGWGLAGDAGELFF	TGTGCCAGCAGCTTAAGAGGTTGGGGACTAGCGGGAGATGCCGGGGAGCTGTTTTTT
TRBV28	TRBD1	-	TRBJ1-1	CASSYRGAEAFF	TGTGCCAGCAGCTACAGGGGTGCGGAAGCTTTCTTT
TRBV2	TRBD1	-	TRBJ2-7	CASSLDRGEQYF	TGTGCCAGCAGTCTAGACAGGGGCGAGCAGTACTTC
TRBV30	-	-	TRBJ1-1	CAWSVGHPNTEAFF	TGTGCCTGGAGTGTAGGGCACCCGAACACTGAAGCTTTCTTT
TRBV14	-	-	TRBJ2-1	CASSPQGLRNEQFF	TGTGCCAGCAGCCCCCAAGGGCTGCGAAATGAGCAGTTCTTC
TRBV7-8	TRBD2	-	TRBJ2-1	CASTPPAGVNEQFF	TGTGCCAGCACCCCCCCGGCGGGAGTGAATGAGCAGTTCTTC
TRBV6-1	TRBD2	-	TRBJ2-1	CATLKPSGLYNEQFF	TGTGCCACCCTAAAGCCTAGCGGGTTGTACAATGAGCAGTTCTTC
TRBV13	-	few	TRBJ2-1	CASSQLNEQFF	TGTGCCAGCAGTCAGTTGAATGAGCAGTTCTTC
TRBV29-1	-	-	TRBJ1-5	CSVAESGDQPQHF	TGCAGCGTTGCGGAAAGTGGCGATCAGCCCCAGCATTTT
TRBV5-1	TRBD2	-	TRBJ2-5	CASSPYPGGVGETQYF	TGCGCCAGCAGCCCATACCCCGGGGGGGTAGGAGAGACCCAGTACTTC
TRBV11-2	-	-	TRBJ2-1	CASSFPQGGEPPPEQFF	TGTGCCAGCAGCTTTCCCCAGGGGGGAGAACCCCCGCCTGAGCAGTTCTTC
TRBV5-4	-	-	TRBJ2-3	CASSLERVLTDTQYF	TGTGCCAGCAGCTTGGAGCGGGTTCTCACAGATACGCAGTATTTT
TRBV19	TRBD2	-	TRBJ2-3	CASMGPGLGSTDTQYF	TGTGCCAGTATGGGCCCGGGACTAGGTAGCACAGATACGCAGTATTTT
TRBV2	TRBD1	-	TRBJ1-2	CASRVDRGDGYTF	TGTGCCAGCAGGGTCGACAGGGGAGATGGCTACACCTTC
TRBV6-1	TRBD1	-	TRBJ1-2	CASSGSTGRYGYTF	TGTGCCAGCAGCGGATCGACAGGGCGCTATGGCTACACCTTC
TRBV30	-	once	TRBJ1-4	CAWSPGGGEKLFF	TGTGCCTGGAGTCCCGGTGGGGGGGAAAAACTGTTTTTT
TRBV2	-	-	TRBJ2-1	CASSGSRGWNEQFF	TGTGCCAGCAGTGGAAGCAGGGGATGGAATGAGCAGTTCTTC
TRBV28	TRBD1	-	TRBJ1-2	CASSSTIDRGKGGYTF	TGTGCCAGCAGTTCAACTATCGACAGGGGGAAAGGGGGCTACACCTTC
TRBV18	TRBD2	once	TRBJ2-5	CASSPTSGWQETQYF	TGTGCCAGCTCTCCGACTAGCGGGTGGCAAGAGACCCAGTACTTC
TRBV2	-	-	TRBJ2-1	CASTRLGTEQFF	TGTGCCAGCACTCGCCTCGGGACTGAGCAGTTCTTC
TRBV30	TRBD2	-	TRBJ2-7	CAWTKWDYSSYEQYF	TGTGCCTGGACAAAATGGGACTATTCAAGCTACGAGCAGTACTTC
TRBV7-2	TRBD1	-	TRBJ2-1	CASSLPRTGVHNEQFF	TGTGCCAGCAGCTTACCTCGGACAGGGGTGCACAATGAGCAGTTCTTC
TRBV9	TRBD1	-	TRBJ2-7	CASSGQGYEQYF	TGTGCCAGCAGCGGACAGGGGTACGAGCAGTACTTC
TRBV7-8	TRBD1	-	TRBJ2-2	CASRIDRGAGELFF	TGTGCCAGCAGGATAGACAGGGGAGCCGGGGAGCTGTTTTTT
TRBV6-5	-	-	TRBJ2-7	CASRDETYEQYF	TGTGCCAGCCGGGACGAGACCTACGAGCAGTACTTC
TRBV27	TRBD1	-	TRBJ2-2	CASSLTWTGSGELFF	TGTGCCAGCAGTCTCACCTGGACAGGGTCCGGGGAGCTGTTTTTT
TRBV5-4	TRBD2	-	TRBJ2-3	CASSLAAGADTQYF	TGTGCCAGCAGCTTGGCCGCGGGGGCAGATACGCAGTATTTT
TRBV5-8	-	-	TRBJ1-2	CASSLISGNYGYTF	TGTGCCAGCAGCCTTATTTCGGGGAACTATGGCTACACCTTC
TRBV4-2	-	-	TRBJ1-4	CASSQGRPSTNEKLFF	TGTGCCAGCAGCCAGGGACGGCCCAGCACTAATGAAAAACTGTTTTTT
TRBV11-2	TRBD1	-	TRBJ2-1	CASSLLQGARYNEQFF	TGTGCCAGCAGCCTGCTTCAGGGGGCGCGGTACAATGAGCAGTTCTTC